A selection of T cell receptor beta chains follows, all from one sample in a study of response to subunit inactivated influenza vaccine. A single record per CDR3 protein comes from TCRdb applying MiXCR to the RT-PCR reads. The sample holds approximately 530,000 distinct CDR3 sequences, less than 8% seen once. The source was PBMCs from blood, collected less than 30 months after vaccination. Receptor source: a man aged 45 to 75 who received an inactivated influenza vaccine. The CDR3 runs from the conserved cysteine through the conserved F or W. The D gene is left open where the match is weak. Clone size appears in some rows only: once, few, many, or a class for an expanded clone.

j_call | d_call | v_call | clone_size | cdr3_aa | cdr3_nt
TRBJ1-3 | TRBD1 | TRBV20-1 | . | CSAPIWGQAVNTIYF | TGCAGTGCTCCGATCTGGGGACAGGCCGTCAACACCATATATTTT
TRBJ2-1 | TRBD2 | TRBV5-1 | . | CASQSGGSHNEQFF | TGCGCCAGCCAAAGCGGGGGATCTCACAATGAGCAGTTCTTC
TRBJ1-1 | . | TRBV20-1 | many | CSAATGNTEAFF | TGCAGTGCCGCTACAGGAAACACTGAAGCTTTCTTT
TRBJ2-7 | TRBD1 | TRBV20-1 | . | CSASETGGRSYEQYF | TGCAGTGCTAGCGAGACAGGGGGGCGTTCCTACGAGCAGTACTTC
TRBJ2-7 | . | TRBV20-1 | many | CSATRGTTEQYF | TGCAGTGCTACCAGAGGCACAACCGAGCAGTACTTC
TRBJ1-5 | TRBD1 | TRBV20-1 | . | CSAREGGAGNQPQHF | TGCAGTGCTAGGGAAGGGGGCGCGGGCAATCAGCCCCAGCATTTT
TRBJ2-3 | TRBD1 | TRBV29-1 | . | CSATDRVSTDTQYF | TGCAGCGCTACCGACAGGGTCAGCACAGATACGCAGTATTTT
TRBJ1-4 | . | TRBV20-1 | many | CSARDVRATREVYEKLFF | TGCAGTGCTAGAGATGTGCGCGCCACTAGGGAGGTTTATGAAAAACTGTTTTTT
TRBJ1-4 | TRBD1 | TRBV6-1 | . | CASSPPGQGREKLFF | TGTGCCAGCAGTCCGCCGGGACAGGGTAGAGAAAAACTGTTTTTT
TRBJ1-5 | . | TRBV5-6 | . | CASSFWTVVGQPQHF | TGTGCCAGCAGCTTCTGGACAGTGGTTGGTCAGCCCCAGCATTTT
TRBJ2-3 | . | TRBV20-1 | few | CSAHRVPDTQYF | TGCAGTGCTCACAGGGTCCCAGATACGCAGTATTTT
TRBJ2-4 | . | TRBV3-1 | many | CASSQREGAKNIQYF | TGTGCCAGCAGCCAACGCGAGGGAGCCAAAAACATTCAGTACTTC
TRBJ2-1 | . | TRBV4-3 | . | CASSQDSGHNEQFF | TGCGCCAGCAGCCAAGACTCAGGCCACAATGAGCAGTTCTTC